This note documents a single TCR beta chain sequence. The germline gene is not matched at one end of the junction; a read error may be the cause. These data originate in a study of T cell responses to AZD1222 COVID-19 vaccine. Using immunoSEQ multiplex PCR, the repertoire was profiled, and TCRdb retains in-frame clones only, with some absent. The table records 150,000 to 200,000 clones, 85% to 95% of them present only once. From germline, CDR1 is KGHSH and CDR2 LQKENI. This CDR3 region has 13 residues. The chain carries TRBV18 and TRBJ1-2; D not certain. The material sequenced was peripheral blood, taken on day 0 of AZD1222 vaccination. This clonotype was obtained from an adult in good health. In DNA, the CDR3 is TGTGCCAGCTCACCACCGAGTCTGGGGAGGTTCGGCTTC. Translated: CASSPPSLGRFGF.